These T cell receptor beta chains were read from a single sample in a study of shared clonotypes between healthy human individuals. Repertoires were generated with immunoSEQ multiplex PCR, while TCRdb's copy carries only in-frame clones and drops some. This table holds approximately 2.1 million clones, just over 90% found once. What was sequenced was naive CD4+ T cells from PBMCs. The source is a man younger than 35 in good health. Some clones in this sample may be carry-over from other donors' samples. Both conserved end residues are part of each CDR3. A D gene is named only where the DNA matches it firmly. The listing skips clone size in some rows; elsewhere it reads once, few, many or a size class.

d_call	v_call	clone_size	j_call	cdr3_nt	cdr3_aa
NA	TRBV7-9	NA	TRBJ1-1	TGTGCCAGCAGCCTAGAGGGCCCGATAGCTTTCTTT	CASSLEGPIAFF
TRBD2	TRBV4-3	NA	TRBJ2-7	TGCGCCAGCAGCCAAGAAGGACTAGATACCTACGAGCAGTACTTC	CASSQEGLDTYEQYF
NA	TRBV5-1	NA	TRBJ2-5	TGCGCCAGCAGCTTGATTCAGGGGTTGGAGACCCAGTACTTC	CASSLIQGLETQYF
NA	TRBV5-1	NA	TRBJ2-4	TGCGCCAGCAGCTTACGGGGCTCGGGGATGGCCAAAAACATTCAGTACTTC	CASSLRGSGMAKNIQYF
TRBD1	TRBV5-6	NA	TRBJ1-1	TGTGCCAGCAGCTTTGGTGGGACAGGGTTACGCGGCACTGAAGCTTTCTTT	CASSFGGTGLRGTEAFF
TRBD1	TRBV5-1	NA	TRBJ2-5	TGCGCCAGCAGCCCCGGACAGGGGAAGACCCAGTACTTC	CASSPGQGKTQYF
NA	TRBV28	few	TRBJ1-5	TGTGCCAGCAGTGTAGGGGGTCGCAATCAGCCCCAGCATTTT	CASSVGGRNQPQHF
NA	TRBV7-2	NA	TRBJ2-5	TGTGCCAGCAGCTCACAGGACGGGGGAGAGACCCAGTACTTC	CASSSQDGGETQYF
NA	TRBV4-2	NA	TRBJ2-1	TGTGCCAGCAGCCAACGAGGACTCGCCCGGAACAATGAGCAGTTCTTC	CASSQRGLARNNEQFF
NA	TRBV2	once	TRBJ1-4	TGTGCCAGCGGAGTTGGGTTTTATGAAAAACTGTTTTTT	CASGVGFYEKLFF
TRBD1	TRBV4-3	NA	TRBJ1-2	TGCGCCAGCAGCCAAGACTCCCGACAGGGCTACTATGGCTACACCTTC	CASSQDSRQGYYGYTF
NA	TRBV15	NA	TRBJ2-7	TGTGCCACCAGCAGAGATATGCAAAGCTCCTACGAGCAGTACTTC	CATSRDMQSSYEQYF
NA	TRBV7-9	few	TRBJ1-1	TGTGCCAGCAGCTACAGAAAGGGAGGGGGTGAAGCTTTCTTT	CASSYRKGGGEAFF
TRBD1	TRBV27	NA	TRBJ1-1	TGTGCCAGCAGTTTAGAACCAGGGGGCGCGGAAGCTTTCTTT	CASSLEPGGAEAFF
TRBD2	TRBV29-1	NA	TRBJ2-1	TGCAGCGCCTCGGGGACTAGCGAGTACAATGAGCAGTTCTTC	CSASGTSEYNEQFF
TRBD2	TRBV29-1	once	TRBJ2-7	TGCAGCGTTGAATCGGGGGGCTCCTACGAGCAGTACTTC	CSVESGGSYEQYF
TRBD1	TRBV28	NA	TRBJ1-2	TGTGCCAGCAGTTACCCGGGACAGGGTTTTGGCTACACCTTC	CASSYPGQGFGYTF
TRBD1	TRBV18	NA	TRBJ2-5	TGTGCCAGCTCACCTCGACAGGGGCTAGAGACCCAGTACTTC	CASSPRQGLETQYF
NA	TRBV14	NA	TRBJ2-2	TGTGCCAGCATAGGGTCATTGGGCACCGGGGAGCTGTTTTTT	CASIGSLGTGELFF
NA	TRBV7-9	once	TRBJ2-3	TGTGCCAGCAGCTTTAGACCCAAGGCGGATACGCAGTATTTT	CASSFRPKADTQYF
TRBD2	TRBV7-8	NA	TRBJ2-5	TGTGCCAGCAGCTTAAGGCGTCTAGCGGGAGGCAAGCCCAACCAAGAGACCCAGTACTTC	CASSLRRLAGGKPNQETQYF
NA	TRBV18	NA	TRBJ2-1	TGTGCCAGCTCACCGGCCGGCAGCCTAAGAAGCTCCTACAATGAGCAGTTCTTC	CASSPAGSLRSSYNEQFF
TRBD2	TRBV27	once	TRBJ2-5	TGTGCCAGCAGTTTTGCGGGGGTCCAAGAGACCCAGTACTTC	CASSFAGVQETQYF
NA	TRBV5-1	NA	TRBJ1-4	TGCGCCAGCAGCCCAAGGATGGCGCCCTTCGAAAAACTGTTTTTT	CASSPRMAPFEKLFF
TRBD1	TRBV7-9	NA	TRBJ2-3	TGTGCCAGCAGCTTAGACAGGGGCAGCACAGATACGCAGTATTTT	CASSLDRGSTDTQYF
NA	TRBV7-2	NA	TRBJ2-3	TGTGCCAGCAGCTTAGTCCGCACAGATACGCAGTATTTT	CASSLVRTDTQYF
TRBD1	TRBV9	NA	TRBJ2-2	TGTGCCAGCAGCGTAGGGGACAGAGAGGCCGGGGAGCTGTTTTTT	CASSVGDREAGELFF
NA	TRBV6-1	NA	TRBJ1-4	TGTGCCAGCAGTGAAAATTGGCGGACAGAGACAAATGAAAAACTGTTTTTT	CASSENWRTETNEKLFF
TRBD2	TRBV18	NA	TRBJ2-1	TGTGCCAGCTCACCACCGGGGCTAGCGGGAAATGAGCAGTTCTTC	CASSPPGLAGNEQFF
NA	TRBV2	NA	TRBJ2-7	TGTGCCAGCAGTGCGGCCAGGGGATCCTACGGGCAGTACTTC	CASSAARGSYGQYF
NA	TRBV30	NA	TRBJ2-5	TGTGCCTGGAACCCCGCAGGGGCTAGGGAGACCCAGTACTTC	CAWNPAGARETQYF
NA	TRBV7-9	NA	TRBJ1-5	TGTGCCAGCAGCTCCAATCAGCCCCAGCATTTT	CASSSNQPQHF
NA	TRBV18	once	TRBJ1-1	TGTGCCAGCTCATCGTCCGCAGGGGTTGTAGATAACACTGAAGCTTTCTTT	CASSSSAGVVDNTEAFF
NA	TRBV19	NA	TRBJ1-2	TGTGCCAGTAGTATAGTTACGGCTTATGGCTACACCTTC	CASSIVTAYGYTF
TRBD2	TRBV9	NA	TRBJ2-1	TGTGCCAGCAGCGCGAAGTTGACTAGCGGGATGGGGCAGTTCTTC	CASSAKLTSGMGQFF
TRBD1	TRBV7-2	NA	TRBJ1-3	TGTGCCAGCAGCGGGACAGGCACCGAATTAACTGGAAACACCATATATTTT	CASSGTGTELTGNTIYF
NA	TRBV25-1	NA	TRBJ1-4	TGTGCCAGCAGCACATTTTACGGACAGCTTAATGAAAAACTGTTTTTT	CASSTFYGQLNEKLFF
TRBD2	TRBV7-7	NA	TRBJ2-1	TGTGCCAGCAGCGTCGGGACTAGTGCGAATGAGCAGTTCTTC	CASSVGTSANEQFF
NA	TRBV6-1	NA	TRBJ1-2	TGTGCCAGCAGTGAAGCCTACTGGATCCAAATCTATGGCTACACCTTC	CASSEAYWIQIYGYTF